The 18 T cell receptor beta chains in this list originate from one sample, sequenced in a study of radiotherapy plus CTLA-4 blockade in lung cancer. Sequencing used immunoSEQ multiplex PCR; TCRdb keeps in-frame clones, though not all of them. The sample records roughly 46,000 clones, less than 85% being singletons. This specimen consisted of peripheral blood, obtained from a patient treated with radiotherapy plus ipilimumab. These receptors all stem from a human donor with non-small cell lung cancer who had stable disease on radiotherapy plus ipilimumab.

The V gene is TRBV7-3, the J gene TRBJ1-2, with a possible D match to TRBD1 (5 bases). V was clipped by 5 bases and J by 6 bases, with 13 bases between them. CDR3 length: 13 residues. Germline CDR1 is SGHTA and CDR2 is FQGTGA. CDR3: CASSHSAGNGYTF. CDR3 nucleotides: TGTGCCAGCAGCCATTCGGCAGGGAATGGCTACACCTTC.

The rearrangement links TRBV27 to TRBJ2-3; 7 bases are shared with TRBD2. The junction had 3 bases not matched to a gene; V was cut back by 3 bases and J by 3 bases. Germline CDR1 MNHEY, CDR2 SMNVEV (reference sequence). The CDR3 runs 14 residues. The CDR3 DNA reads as TGTGCCAGCAGTTTTGGCGGGGGAACAGATACGCAGTATTTT. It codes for CASSFGGGTDTQYF.

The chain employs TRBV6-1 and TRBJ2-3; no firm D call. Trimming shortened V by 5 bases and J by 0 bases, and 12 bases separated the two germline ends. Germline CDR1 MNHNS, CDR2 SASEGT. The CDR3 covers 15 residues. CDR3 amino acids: CASSLVATSTDTQYF. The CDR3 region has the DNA TGTGCCAGCAGTCTCGTAGCTACGAGCACAGATACGCAGTATTTT.

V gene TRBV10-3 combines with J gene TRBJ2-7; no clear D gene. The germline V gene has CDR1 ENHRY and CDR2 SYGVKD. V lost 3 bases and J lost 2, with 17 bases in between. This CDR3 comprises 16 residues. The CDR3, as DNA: TGTGCCATCAGTGAAACCGCCCCAGGCCAACCCTACGAGCAGTACTTC. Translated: CAISETAPGQPYEQYF.

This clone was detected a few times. The CDR3 DNA reads as TGTGCCAGCAGTGGTTCAGGGGCGTCTAATGAAAAACTGTTTTTT. This codes for CASSGSGASNEKLFF. V gene TRBV2 combines with J gene TRBJ1-4, with D perhaps matching TRBD1 (6 bases). Germline loops: CDR1 SNHLY, CDR2 FYNNEI. V was clipped by 4 bases and J by 3 bases, with 12 bases between them. The CDR3 is made up of 15 amino acids.

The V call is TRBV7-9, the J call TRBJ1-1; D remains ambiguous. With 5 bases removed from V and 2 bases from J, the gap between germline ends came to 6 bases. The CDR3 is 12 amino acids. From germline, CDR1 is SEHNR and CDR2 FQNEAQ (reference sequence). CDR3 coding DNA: TGTGCCAGCAGCGGACTAAACACTGAAGCTTTCTTT. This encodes CASSGLNTEAFF.

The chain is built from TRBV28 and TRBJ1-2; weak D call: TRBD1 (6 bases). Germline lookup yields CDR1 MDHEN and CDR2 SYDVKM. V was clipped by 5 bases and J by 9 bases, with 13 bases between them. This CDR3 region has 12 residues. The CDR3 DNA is TGTGCCAGCAGTCCTGGACAGTATCGCTACACCTTC. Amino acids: CASSPGQYRYTF.

The CDR3 here is CASRRGDTEAFF. CDR3 bases: TGCGCCAGCAGGAGGGGAGACACTGAAGCTTTCTTT. This chain links TRBV10-2 with TRBJ1-1; TRBD1 is a possible D gene (5 bases). Trimming pared 6 bases from V and 3 bases from J, leaving 8 bases between. Per germline, CDR1 WSHSY and CDR2 SAAADI. The CDR3 contains 12 residues.

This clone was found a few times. The DNA for the CDR3 is TGTGCCAGCAGTTACGTCGGACGGGGGAACACTGAAGCTTTCTTT. Its protein product is CASSYVGRGNTEAFF. The chain carries TRBV6-5 and TRBJ1-1; D remains ambiguous. The CDR3 is 15 amino acids. Trimming took 2 bases from V and 1 from J, leaving 11 bases between them. Germline assignment: CDR1 MNHEY and CDR2 SVGAGI.

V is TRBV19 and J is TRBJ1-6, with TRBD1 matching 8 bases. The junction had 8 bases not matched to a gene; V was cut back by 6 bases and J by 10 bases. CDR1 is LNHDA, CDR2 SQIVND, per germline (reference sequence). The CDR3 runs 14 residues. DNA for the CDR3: TGTGCCAGTAGCTCGGACAGGGTTGGGTCACCCCTCCACTTT. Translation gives CASSSDRVGSPLHF.

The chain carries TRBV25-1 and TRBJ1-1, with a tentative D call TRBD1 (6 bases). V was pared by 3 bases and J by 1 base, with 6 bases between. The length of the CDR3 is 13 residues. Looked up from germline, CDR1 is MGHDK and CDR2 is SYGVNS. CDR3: CASSDRGNTEAFF. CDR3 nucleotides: TGTGCCAGCAGTGACAGGGGGAACACTGAAGCTTTCTTT. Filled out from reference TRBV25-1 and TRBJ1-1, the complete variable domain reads EADIYQTPRYLVIGTGKKITLECSQTMGHDKMYWYQQDPGMELHLIHYSYGVNSTEKGDLSSESTVSRIRTEHFPLTLESARPSHTSQYLCASSDRGNTEAFFGQGTRLTVV.

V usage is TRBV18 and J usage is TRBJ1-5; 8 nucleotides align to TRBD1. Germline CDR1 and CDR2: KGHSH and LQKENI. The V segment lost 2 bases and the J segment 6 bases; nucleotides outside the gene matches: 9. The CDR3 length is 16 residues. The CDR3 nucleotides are TGTGCCAGCTCACCAGGGTCTCAGGGGGCGAGTCAGCCCCAGCATTTT. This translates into CASSPGSQGASQPQHF.

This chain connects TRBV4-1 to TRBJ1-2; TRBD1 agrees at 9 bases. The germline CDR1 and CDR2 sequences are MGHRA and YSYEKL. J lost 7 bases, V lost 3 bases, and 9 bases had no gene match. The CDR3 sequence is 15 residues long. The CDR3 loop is CASSQAGTGFGGYTF. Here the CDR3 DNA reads TGCGCCAGCAGCCAGGCCGGGACAGGGTTTGGTGGCTACACCTTC.

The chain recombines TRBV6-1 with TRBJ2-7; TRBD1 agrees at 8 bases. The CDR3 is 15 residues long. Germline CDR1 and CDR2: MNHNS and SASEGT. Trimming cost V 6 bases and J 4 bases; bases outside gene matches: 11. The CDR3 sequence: CASSLRDRSSYEQYF. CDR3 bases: TGTGCCAGCAGCCTCCGGGACAGGTCTTCGTACGAGCAGTACTTC.

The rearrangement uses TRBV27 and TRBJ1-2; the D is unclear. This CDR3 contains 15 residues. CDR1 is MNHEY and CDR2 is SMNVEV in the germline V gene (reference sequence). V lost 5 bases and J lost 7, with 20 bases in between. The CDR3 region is CASSKIPHNFRGYTF. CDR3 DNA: TGTGCCAGCAGTAAAATTCCTCATAATTTCCGTGGCTACACCTTC.

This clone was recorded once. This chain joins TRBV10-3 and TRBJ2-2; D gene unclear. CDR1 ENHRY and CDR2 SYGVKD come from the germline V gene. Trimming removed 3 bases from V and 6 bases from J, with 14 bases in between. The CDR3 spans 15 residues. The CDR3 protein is CAISDDWEGSGELFF. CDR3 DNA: TGTGCCATCAGTGACGACTGGGAAGGGTCCGGGGAGCTGTTTTTT.

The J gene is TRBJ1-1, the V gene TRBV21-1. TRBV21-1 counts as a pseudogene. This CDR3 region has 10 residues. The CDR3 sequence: CASSKTEAFF. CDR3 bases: TGTGCCAGCTCTAAGACTGAAGCTTTCTTT.

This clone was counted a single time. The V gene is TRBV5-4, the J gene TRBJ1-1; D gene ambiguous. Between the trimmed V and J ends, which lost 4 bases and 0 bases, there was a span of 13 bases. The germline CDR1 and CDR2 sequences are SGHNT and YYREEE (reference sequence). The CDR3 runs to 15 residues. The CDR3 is CASSHTEALNTEAFF. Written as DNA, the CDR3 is TGTGCCAGCAGCCACACAGAGGCTCTGAACACTGAAGCTTTCTTT.